The clone carrying this TCR beta chain was recorded at least ten times. Its antigen remains unidentified. This sample stems from a study of T cells in Graves' hyperthyroidism and ophthalmopathy. Points from the study as a whole: Among thyroid clonotypes expanded above 0.001, most also appeared in blood. Ophthalmopathy cases were set apart from stable hyperthyroidism by a 13 V-J model.

Researchers amplified the TCR beta CDR3 regions from RNA transcripts. Primed by the HTBI set, a first-round RT-PCR was run on the TCR CDR3. TCRdb passed the multiplex PCR reads through MiXCR, listing each CDR3 protein once. This sample has under 350,000 distinct CDR3 sequences; about a sixth occur once, and the top ten carry about 51%. V lost 4 bases and J 0 bases, leaving 12 bases between the germline ends. Germline V gene lookup returns CDR1 LGHNA and CDR2 YNFKEQ. The CDR3 covers 15 residues. The receptor was isolated from a woman in her sixties or seventies with Graves' ophthalmopathy. V usage is TRBV4-2 and J usage is TRBJ1-1; no reliable D call. The sample taken for sequencing was blood. The CDR3 sequence is CASSPSLKVNTEAFF. CDR3 DNA sequence: TGTGCCAGCAGCCCATCACTGAAGGTGAACACTGAAGCTTTCTTT.